These T cell receptor beta chains were read from a single sample in a study of blood T cell repertoires in COVID-19. Here immunoSEQ multiplex PCR was the method, and the copy in TCRdb shows in-frame clones only, minus some. The sample holds some 370,000 clones, approximately 87% seen once. Input material: peripheral blood. The origin of the receptors is a woman aged 25 to 45 with COVID-19, enrolled during active disease. Each CDR3 is given with its conserved first and last residue. The order of the fields is clone size, V gene, D gene, J gene, CDR3 DNA, CDR3 protein. A D gene is named only where the DNA matches it firmly. Rows may omit the clone size; those that give it use once, few, many or a size class.

size: -
V: TRBV7-9
D: -
J: TRBJ2-7
DNA: TGTGCCAGCAGCTTGGCAACAGGGCCTTACGAGCAGTACTTC
CDR3: CASSLATGPYEQYF

size: -
V: TRBV9
D: -
J: TRBJ2-1
DNA: TGTGCCAGCAGCCCGTACCCTAGCTCCTACAATGAGCAGTTCTTC
CDR3: CASSPYPSSYNEQFF

size: -
V: TRBV5-4
D: TRBD2
J: TRBJ2-7
DNA: TGTGCCAGCAGCTTGGGACTAGCGGGAGATAAATACGAGCAGTACTTC
CDR3: CASSLGLAGDKYEQYF

size: once
V: TRBV19
D: TRBD1
J: TRBJ1-1
DNA: TGTGCCAGTCACAGGGGGCGCGTCACTGAAGCTTTCTTT
CDR3: CASHRGRVTEAFF

size: few
V: TRBV5-1
D: TRBD2
J: TRBJ2-3
DNA: TGCGCCAGCAGGGGAGGGCCAAGCACAGATACGCAGTATTTT
CDR3: CASRGGPSTDTQYF

size: once
V: TRBV6-5
D: TRBD2
J: TRBJ2-1
DNA: TGTGCCAGCAGTTACGGGACTAGCGGCTCCTACAATGAGCAGTTCTTC
CDR3: CASSYGTSGSYNEQFF

size: -
V: TRBV5-1
D: TRBD1
J: TRBJ1-1
DNA: TGCGCCAGCAGAGGAGGACAGGGTGTGAACACTGAAGCTTTCTTT
CDR3: CASRGGQGVNTEAFF

size: -
V: TRBV5-6
D: -
J: TRBJ2-3
DNA: TGTGCCAGCAGCTTGGCCCAGGCAGGTAGCACAGATACGCAGTATTTT
CDR3: CASSLAQAGSTDTQYF

size: -
V: TRBV19
D: TRBD1
J: TRBJ2-7
DNA: TGTGCCAGTAGCCTGCCGGGACAGATCTACGAGCAGTACTTC
CDR3: CASSLPGQIYEQYF

size: -
V: TRBV6-2/TRBV6-3
D: -
J: TRBJ2-7
DNA: TGTGCCAGCAGCGAACTAAGGGGCTACGAGCAGTACTTC
CDR3: CASSELRGYEQYF

size: -
V: TRBV29-1
D: -
J: TRBJ1-1
DNA: TGCAGCGCCCTCCCCAGGTCGAACACTGAAGCTTTCTTT
CDR3: CSALPRSNTEAFF

size: -
V: TRBV3-1/TRBV3-2
D: TRBD1
J: TRBJ1-1
DNA: TGTGCCAGCAGCCAAGCGAGGACAGGGGACACTGAAGCTTTCTTT
CDR3: CASSQARTGDTEAFF

size: -
V: TRBV9
D: TRBD2
J: TRBJ2-2
DNA: TGTGCCAGCAACACCGGGACTAGCATCCGCGGGGAGCTGTTTTTT
CDR3: CASNTGTSIRGELFF

size: once
V: TRBV7-2
D: -
J: TRBJ2-1
DNA: TGTGCCGGCGCTAGTGCCTACAATGAGCAGTTCTTC
CDR3: CAGASAYNEQFF

size: -
V: TRBV7-3
D: TRBD2
J: TRBJ2-1
DNA: TGTGCCAGCAGCCTCGGGACTATCGACAATGAGCAGTTCTTC
CDR3: CASSLGTIDNEQFF

size: -
V: TRBV6-5
D: -
J: TRBJ2-5
DNA: TGTGCCAGCCGAAGGGATGCTAGCAGCCAAGAGACCCAGTACTTC
CDR3: CASRRDASSQETQYF

size: -
V: TRBV18
D: TRBD2
J: TRBJ2-3
DNA: TGTGCCAGCTCACCACTTGCTAGCGGGCCTAGCACAGATACGCAGTATTTT
CDR3: CASSPLASGPSTDTQYF

size: -
V: TRBV3-1/TRBV3-2
D: TRBD2
J: TRBJ2-3
DNA: TGTGCCAGCAGCACCCAATTTAGCGGGACTAGCACAGATACGCAGTATTTT
CDR3: CASSTQFSGTSTDTQYF

size: -
V: TRBV6-5
D: TRBD1
J: TRBJ1-1
DNA: TGTGCCAGCAGTAACAGGGGGCCTCTAGTAGAAGCTTTCTTT
CDR3: CASSNRGPLVEAFF

size: -
V: TRBV27
D: -
J: TRBJ1-2
DNA: TGTGCCAGCAGTTTTGGCATGGGCGGAGGCTATGGCTACACCTTC
CDR3: CASSFGMGGGYGYTF

size: -
V: TRBV5-4
D: TRBD1
J: TRBJ1-2
DNA: TGTGCCAGCAGCCCGGGACAGACCTATGGCTACACCTTC
CDR3: CASSPGQTYGYTF

size: -
V: TRBV4-1
D: TRBD1
J: TRBJ1-6
DNA: TGCGCCACGAACGCCAGACAGGGGAAGGATAATTCACCCCTCCACTTT
CDR3: CATNARQGKDNSPLHF

size: -
V: TRBV27
D: -
J: TRBJ2-2
DNA: TGTGCCAGCAGTCCCCGGCGGGACGAGGCCGGGGAGCTGTTTTTT
CDR3: CASSPRRDEAGELFF

size: -
V: TRBV13
D: TRBD2
J: TRBJ2-3
DNA: TGTGCCAGCAGCCGCCGGACTAGCGGCAGCACAGATACGCAGTATTTT
CDR3: CASSRRTSGSTDTQYF

size: -
V: TRBV3-1/TRBV3-2
D: TRBD1
J: TRBJ1-2
DNA: TGTGCCAGCAGCCCAGCACAGGGGGCTAACTATGGCTACACCTTC
CDR3: CASSPAQGANYGYTF

size: -
V: TRBV10-1
D: TRBD1
J: TRBJ1-5
DNA: TGCGCCAGCAGTGAGTCGGACAGGGATGGTAATCAGCCCCAGCATTTT
CDR3: CASSESDRDGNQPQHF

size: few
V: TRBV28
D: -
J: TRBJ1-5
DNA: TGTGCCAGCAGACCCGTAACAGGGTTTCAGCCCCAGCATTTT
CDR3: CASRPVTGFQPQHF

size: -
V: TRBV12-3/TRBV12-4
D: -
J: TRBJ1-2
DNA: TGTGCCAGCACCCAGGCCGGGGATGGCTACACCTTC
CDR3: CASTQAGDGYTF

size: -
V: TRBV6-5
D: TRBD2
J: TRBJ2-1
DNA: TGTGCCAGCAGTTCCATAGCGGGAGGAAGTAATGAGCAGTTCTTC
CDR3: CASSSIAGGSNEQFF